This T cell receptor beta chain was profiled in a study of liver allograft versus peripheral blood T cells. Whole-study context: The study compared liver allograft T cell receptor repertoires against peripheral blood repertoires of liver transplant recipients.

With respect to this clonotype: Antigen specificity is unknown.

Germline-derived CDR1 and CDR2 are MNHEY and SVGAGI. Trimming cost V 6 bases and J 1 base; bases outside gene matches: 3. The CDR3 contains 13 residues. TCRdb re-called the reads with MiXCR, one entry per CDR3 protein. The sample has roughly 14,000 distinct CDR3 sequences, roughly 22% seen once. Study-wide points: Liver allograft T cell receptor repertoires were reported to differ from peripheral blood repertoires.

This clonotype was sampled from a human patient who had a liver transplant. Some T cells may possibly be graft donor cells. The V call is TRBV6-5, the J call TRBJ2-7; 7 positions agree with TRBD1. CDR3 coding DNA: TGTGCCAGCAGACCGGGACAGTCCTACGAGCAGTACTTC. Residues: CASRPGQSYEQYF.